This TCR beta chain came from a study of T cell repertoires in cytomegalovirus infection. About the study: CMV infection and matching HLA type were both indicated by public TCR beta signatures.

The ends were cut back, 1 base at V and 7 bases at J, with 11 bases in the middle. The CDR3 runs to 13 residues. CDR1 is SGHNT and CDR2 is YYREEE in the germline V gene (reference sequence). TCRdb re-analysed the reads in MiXCR, keeping a single row per CDR3 protein. Among fewer than 250,000 distinct CDR3 sequences, roughly 20% were seen once, and the ten largest hold 15% to 20%. Study-level points and caveats: Clonotype analysis showed dominance of the ex vivo response by HLA-C-restricted CMV-specific TCR beta clonotypes.

For this clonotype: The antigen is not known.

This rearrangement joins TRBV5-4 to TRBJ1-2, with D perhaps matching TRBD1 (5 bases). This receptor was taken from a human donor in good health (CMV status not recorded). Some clones in this sample may be carry-over from other donors' samples. The sample consisted of CD8+ T cells from PBMCs. Here the CDR3 reads CASSLLGRSGYTF. The CDR3, as DNA: TGTGCCAGCAGCTTGCTGGGGCGCTCTGGCTACACCTTC.